Detailed here is one T cell receptor beta chain. What it recognizes is unknown. 13 Jbeta primers and 60 Vbeta primers were used for the PCR. Some clones are missing from TCRdb's copy, which holds only in-frame ones; the method was immunoSEQ multiplex PCR. The sample holds more than 95,000 clones, about four fifths seen once. The length of the CDR3 is 16 residues. The V and J ends lost 0 bases and 1 base, in that order; junction bases with no gene match: 3. From germline, CDR1 is LGHNA and CDR2 YSLEER. These data are taken from a study of cytomegalovirus exposure and HLA in healthy donors. Findings of the study overall: What a later analysis showed was that several of the most significant clusters appeared linked to common viral pathogens. Indistinguishability led to the exclusion of some V segments, TRBV6-2 and TRBV6-3 included.

The V gene is TRBV4-3, the J gene TRBJ2-7; 10 bases are a match to TRBD2. This clonotype was sampled from a woman between 50 and 59 years old in good health and CMV-seropositive. The specimen was PBMCs. CDR3 DNA sequence: TGCGCCAGCAGCCAAGATCTAGCGGGGGTGTCCTACGAGCAGTACTTC. Its protein product is CASSQDLAGVSYEQYF.